The rows below give T cell receptor beta chains drawn from one sample of a study of T cells in Graves' hyperthyroidism and ophthalmopathy. TCRdb reprocessed the multiplex PCR reads with MiXCR, giving one entry per CDR3 protein. The sample carries some 800,000 distinct CDR3 sequences, about 38% recorded once. Sequencing was carried out using blood. The receptors derive from a man aged 18 to 30 with Graves' hyperthyroidism. Each CDR3 is given with its conserved first and last residue. D genes are given only for firm matches. A clone size is listed for some rows: how often the clone was seen (once, few, many), or a class if it is expanded.

TRBD1	few	TRBV9	15	TRBJ2-2	CASSGQGADTGELFF	TGTGCCAGCAGCGGGCAGGGGGCGGACACCGGGGAGCTGTTTTTT
-	many	TRBV7-6	13	TRBJ1-5	CASSSGVNQPQHF	TGTGCCAGCAGCTCAGGGGTCAATCAGCCCCAGCATTTT
-	many	TRBV7-9	14	TRBJ2-5	CASSFDRRQETQYF	TGTGCCAGCAGCTTTGACAGGAGGCAAGAGACCCAGTACTTC
TRBD1	-	TRBV10-2	15	TRBJ1-5	CASRDDRGFGQPQHF	TGCGCCAGCAGAGACGACAGGGGGTTCGGTCAGCCCCAGCATTTT
TRBD1	-	TRBV7-9	18	TRBJ2-6	CASSQEGKGAAGANVLTF	TGTGCCAGCAGCCAAGAGGGGAAGGGGGCAGCTGGGGCCAACGTCCTGACTTTC
-	-	TRBV7-2	17	TRBJ2-7	CASSLQSLAKLSYEQYF	TGTGCCAGCAGCTTACAGTCCCTAGCGAAGCTCTCCTACGAGCAGTACTTC
-	few	TRBV4-2	13	TRBJ2-7	CASSQDPEYEQYF	TGTGCCAGCAGCCAAGACCCCGAGTACGAGCAGTACTTC
-	many	TRBV7-9	13	TRBJ1-1	CASSLAGTTEAFF	TGCGCCAGCAGCTTGGCGGGGACCACTGAAGCTTTCTTT
-	-	TRBV20-1	14	TRBJ1-1	CSAPIGSGHTEAFF	TGCAGTGCTCCAATCGGCTCGGGGCACACTGAAGCTTTCTTT
-	-	TRBV7-6	16	TRBJ1-6	CASSSNLSSYNSPLHF	TGTGCCAGCAGCTCGAACCTGAGCTCCTATAATTCACCCCTCCACTTT
-	few	TRBV20-1	14	TRBJ1-1	CSATMEKRPPEAFF	TGCAGTGCTACAATGGAGAAAAGGCCTCCGGAAGCTTTCTTT
-	few	TRBV6-1	14	TRBJ2-5	CASSYRGQRETQYF	TGTGCCAGCAGTTACCGCGGCCAGAGGGAGACCCAGTACTTC
-	-	TRBV19	16	TRBJ1-5	CASSITDVISNQPQHF	TGTGCCAGTAGTATAACTGATGTTATTAGCAATCAGCCCCAGCATTTT
TRBD1	many	TRBV2	14	TRBJ1-6	CASKTGAYNSPLHF	TGTGCCAGCAAAACAGGGGCATATAATTCACCCCTCCACTTT
-	many	TRBV29-1	12	TRBJ1-1	CSGGTQNTEAFF	TGCAGCGGTGGGACACAGAACACTGAAGCTTTCTTT
-	-	TRBV5-6	12	TRBJ2-7	CASSLGTGVQYF	TGTGCCAGCAGCCTGGGTACAGGAGTACAGTACTTC
TRBD1	few	TRBV20-1	15	TRBJ1-5	CSARDRVDSNQPQHF	TGCAGTGCTAGGGACAGGGTCGATAGCAATCAGCCCCAGCATTTT
-	-	TRBV12-5	14	TRBJ2-7	CASGLPGRYGEQYF	TGTGCTAGTGGTTTACCGGGCCGGTACGGCGAGCAGTACTTC
TRBD1	many	TRBV7-6	13	TRBJ2-7	CASSSTGGDEQYF	TGTGCCAGCAGCTCAACAGGGGGCGACGAGCAGTACTTC
TRBD1	-	TRBV4-1	15	TRBJ1-1	CASRPETGGLTEAFF	TGCGCCAGCAGGCCAGAAACAGGGGGCTTGACTGAAGCTTTCTTT
-	-	TRBV7-6	14	TRBJ2-2	CASTSGGQPWELFF	TGTGCCAGCACCTCCGGGGGGCAACCGTGGGAGCTGTTTTTT
-	few	TRBV12-3/TRBV12-4	15	TRBJ1-4	CASSIYREANEKLFF	TGTGCCAGCAGTATCTACAGGGAGGCTAATGAAAAACTGTTTTTT
-	few	TRBV9	15	TRBJ1-4	CASSVGRATNEKLFF	TGTGCCAGCAGCGTAGGCAGGGCGACTAATGAAAAACTGTTTTTT
-	-	TRBV10-3	16	TRBJ1-6	CAISEGPGHVLSPLHF	TGTGCCATCAGTGAGGGGCCAGGGCACGTCCTTTCACCCCTCCACTTT
-	-	TRBV2	14	TRBJ2-5	CASRLTGSGETQYF	TGTGCCAGCAGACTTACAGGTTCCGGTGAGACCCAGTACTTC
-	once	TRBV29-1	13	TRBJ2-1	CSTGAGDYNEQFF	TGCAGCACTGGGGCGGGCGATTACAATGAGCAGTTCTTC
-	-	TRBV15	14	TRBJ1-5	CATSRSHPGQPQHF	TGTGCCACCAGCAGGAGCCACCCGGGACAGCCCCAGCATTTT
TRBD2	-	TRBV7-9	16	TRBJ2-7	CASSLVAGAASGEQYF	TGTGCCAGCAGCTTAGTAGCGGGAGCCGCTTCTGGCGAGCAGTACTTC
-	-	TRBV25-1	13	TRBJ2-7	CASSASGGPEQYF	TGTGCCAGCAGTGCTAGTGGCGGGCCCGAGCAGTACTTC
-	few	TRBV2	13	TRBJ2-2	CASNRVNTGELFF	TGTGCCAGCAATAGGGTCAACACCGGGGAGCTGTTTTTT
-	few	TRBV12-3/TRBV12-4	15	TRBJ1-1	CASSFGRVLNTEAFF	TGTGCCAGCAGTTTTGGCCGTGTCTTGAACACTGAAGCTTTCTTT
-	few	TRBV7-9	17	TRBJ2-7	CASSLVGRDPSSYEQYF	TGTGCCAGCAGCTTAGTGGGCCGCGATCCGAGCTCCTACGAGCAGTACTTC
-	-	TRBV25-1	11	TRBJ2-5	CASMPQETQYF	TGTGCCAGCATGCCGCAAGAGACCCAGTACTTC
-	-	TRBV7-8	13	TRBJ1-4	CASSRRGAEKLFF	TGTGCCAGCAGCCGTCGGGGGGCCGAAAAACTGTTTTTT
-	-	TRBV7-8	15	TRBJ2-7	CASSSQAPGLYEQYF	TGTGCCAGCAGCTCCCAGGCCCCAGGACTATACGAGCAGTACTTC
TRBD2	-	TRBV7-4	14	TRBJ2-7	CASSSGRGVNEQYF	TGTGCCAGCAGCTCCGGGAGGGGGGTAAACGAGCAGTACTTC
TRBD1	-	TRBV4-1	15	TRBJ1-6	CASSRSRDSNSPLHF	TGCGCCAGCAGCCGGTCGCGGGACAGTAATTCACCCCTCCACTTT
-	-	TRBV7-2	15	TRBJ1-2	CASSLTSGWAYGYTF	TGTGCCAGCAGCTTGACTAGCGGGTGGGCCTATGGCTACACCTTC
TRBD1	many	TRBV2	15	TRBJ1-6	CASSEGQGVYSPLHF	TGTGCCAGCAGTGAAGGACAGGGGGTCTATTCACCCCTCCACTTT
TRBD1	many	TRBV19	17	TRBJ2-6	CASLAGTGGTGANVLTF	TGTGCCAGTCTGGCCGGGACAGGGGGCACTGGGGCCAACGTCCTGACTTTC
-	few	TRBV9	14	TRBJ2-7	CASSPAGHSYEQYF	TGTGCCAGCAGCCCTGCGGGACACTCTTACGAGCAGTACTTC
-	many	TRBV20-1	13	TRBJ1-1	CSAGSEWNTEAFF	TGCAGTGCAGGGTCGGAGTGGAACACTGAAGCTTTCTTT
-	-	TRBV5-6	14	TRBJ2-5	CASSGPEGQETQYF	TGTGCCAGCAGCGGACCAGAGGGACAAGAGACCCAGTACTTC
TRBD2	-	TRBV29-1	13	TRBJ2-2	CSVLAGRLGELFF	TGCAGCGTACTAGCGGGGAGGCTCGGGGAGCTGTTTTTT
TRBD1	many	TRBV7-9	15	TRBJ2-2	CASSNRDRDSGELFF	TGTGCCAGCAGCAACCGGGACAGGGACAGCGGGGAGCTGTTTTTT
-	many	TRBV20-1	13	TRBJ1-1	CSARDRAGAEAFF	TGCAGTGCTAGAGATCGTGCGGGCGCTGAAGCTTTCTTT
TRBD2	few	TRBV13	16	TRBJ2-7	CASSYRLAGLEYEQYF	TGTGCCAGCAGCTACCGACTAGCGGGATTGGAATACGAGCAGTACTTC
-	-	TRBV10-3	13	TRBJ1-1	CAGSEAWDIKAFF	TGTGCCGGCAGTGAAGCCTGGGACATTAAAGCTTTCTTT
-	many	TRBV25-1	14	TRBJ2-7	CASSRSLSSYEQYF	TGTGCCAGCAGTAGGAGCCTGAGCTCCTACGAGCAGTACTTC
-	few	TRBV7-2	12	TRBJ2-2	CASSQEAGELFF	TGCGCCAGCAGCCAAGAGGCCGGGGAGCTGTTTTTT
TRBD1	few	TRBV20-1	16	TRBJ2-7	CSAGTELLLNSHEQYF	TGCAGTGCTGGGACAGAGCTTTTGCTTAACTCCCACGAGCAGTACTTC
-	few	TRBV9	16	TRBJ1-1	CASSVASGRLGAEAFF	TGTGCCAGCAGCGTAGCTTCAGGGCGGTTAGGGGCTGAAGCTTTCTTT
TRBD1	many	TRBV29-1	12	TRBJ2-5	CSVGQGGETQYF	TGCAGCGTTGGACAGGGTGGAGAGACCCAGTACTTC
-	many	TRBV19	12	TRBJ1-4	CASRKTNEKLFF	TGTGCCAGTAGGAAGACCAATGAAAAACTGTTTTTT
-	many	TRBV29-1	11	TRBJ1-1	CRGGTVSEAFF	TGCAGAGGAGGTACAGTCTCTGAAGCTTTCTTT
TRBD2	few	TRBV11-2	16	TRBJ2-7	CASSQPPGLATYEQYF	TGTGCCAGCAGCCAACCTCCGGGACTAGCTACCTACGAGCAGTACTTC
TRBD1	-	TRBV12-3/TRBV12-4	14	TRBJ2-2	CASRVQGALGELFF	TGTGCCAGCAGGGTCCAGGGGGCGCTCGGGGAGCTGTTTTTT
-	-	TRBV5-1	14	TRBJ1-5	CASSLGGVWQPQHF	TGCGCCAGCAGCTTGGGGGGCGTCTGGCAGCCCCAGCATTTT